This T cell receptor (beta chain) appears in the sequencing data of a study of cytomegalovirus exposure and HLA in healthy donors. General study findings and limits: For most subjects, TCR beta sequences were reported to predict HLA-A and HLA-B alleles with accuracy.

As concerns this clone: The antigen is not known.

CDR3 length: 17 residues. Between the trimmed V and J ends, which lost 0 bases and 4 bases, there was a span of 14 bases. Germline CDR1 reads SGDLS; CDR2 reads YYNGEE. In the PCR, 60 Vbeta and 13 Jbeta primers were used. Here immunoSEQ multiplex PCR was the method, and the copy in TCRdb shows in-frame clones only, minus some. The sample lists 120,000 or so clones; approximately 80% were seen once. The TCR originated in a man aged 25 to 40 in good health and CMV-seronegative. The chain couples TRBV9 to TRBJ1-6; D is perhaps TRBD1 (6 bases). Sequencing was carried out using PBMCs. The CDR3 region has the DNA TGTGCCAGCAGCGTAGTGACGCAGGGGCGTTATAATTCACCCCTCCACTTT. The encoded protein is CASSVVTQGRYNSPLHF.